The source of this T cell receptor (beta chain) is a study of spatial heterogeneity in lung cancer. Broader study findings: Relative to follow-up, resection was when ubiquitous expanded tumor TCRs appeared more in blood.

Sample time point: sample taken at primary tumor resection. In each case, whole RNA from tumor, nontumor lung or frozen PBMC was sequenced unsorted. The V gene end was trimmed by 8 bases and the J gene end by 8 bases; junction bases not matched to a gene: 9. The length of the CDR3 is 14 residues. This clonotype was picked up many times. The antigen is not known. Single TCR cDNA molecules each had their own unique molecular identifier. Each CDR3 protein is one row after TCRdb ran MiXCR on the 5' RACE reads. This sample has 80,000 to 95,000 distinct CDR3 sequences; 7.5% to 10% occur once, and the top ten carry around 7%.

The receptor's source is a male donor with early-stage non-small cell lung cancer. Here the sequenced sample was PBMCs, taken at surgery. The chain is built from TRBV12-3 or TRBV12-4 and TRBJ1-2; 12 positions match TRBD1. The CDR3 bases are TGTGCCAGCGCTCCGGGACAGGGGGCGGGCGGCTACACCTTC. Translation gives CASAPGQGAGGYTF.